This record covers a single TCR beta chain. Profiling relied on immunoSEQ multiplex PCR, and the TCRdb table lists in-frame clones only, not all of them. The repertoire consists of about 78,000 clones, with roughly 87% occurring once and the leading ten covering 4.5% to 7%. The sample comes from a study of radiation and T cells in renal cell carcinoma. This CDR3 has 15 amino acids. The germline gives CDR1 LGHNA, CDR2 YSLEER. Trimming took 1 base from V and 5 from J; bases not matched to a gene: 4. Time point indicated: blood 4 weeks post-SBRT, at nephrectomy. Treatment given: 15 Gy SBRT to primary tumor, nephrectomy 4 weeks later. Nephrectomy followed 15 Gy stereotactic body radiation by 4 weeks.

This TCR derives from a woman in her 70s with renal cell carcinoma. The rearrangement links TRBV4-3 to TRBJ2-2, with 7 bases fitting TRBD1. The specimen comprised blood, sampled from a patient whose treatment included radiotherapy and nephrectomy. DNA of the CDR3: TGCGCCAGCAGCCAAGTAGGGGGCAGGACCGGGGAGCTGTTTTTT. It is translated as CASSQVGGRTGELFF.